The clone carrying this T cell receptor (beta chain) was counted only a few times. TCRdb re-called the 5' RACE reads with MiXCR, one entry per CDR3 protein. This table holds around 250,000 distinct CDR3 sequences, 8% to 9.5% found once. The entry originates in a study of T-cell memory formation after mild COVID-19. Germline V lookup: CDR1 SEHNR, CDR2 FQNEAQ (reference sequence). V gave up 3 bases and J gave up 5 bases, with 11 bases separating them. The CDR3 extends over 13 amino acids. This sequence was found in a man between 18 and 35 years old who had mild COVID-19 (a few samples of this study predate the infection). Cell type and time point are not known. The sequencing input was PBMCs or a T cell subset sorted from them (not recorded which). The chain carries TRBV7-9 and TRBJ2-7; tentative D call: TRBD2 (6 bases). The CDR3 nucleotides read TGTGCCAGCAGCTTGTCCGGGGGACACGAGCAGTACTTC. Protein product: CASSLSGGHEQYF.